This entry lists 11 T cell receptor beta chains sequenced from one sample in a study of T cells in Graves' hyperthyroidism and ophthalmopathy. RNA transcripts yielded amplified TCR beta CDR3 regions. In the first-round RT-PCR of the TCR CDR3, the HTBI primer set was used. From the multiplex PCR reads, TCRdb called clonotypes with MiXCR, one entry per CDR3 protein. The sample contains more than 550,000 distinct CDR3 sequences, roughly a sixth of which appear only once. Sequencing was done on a sample of blood. These receptors all come from a man aged 50 or older with Graves' hyperthyroidism.

The gene calls are TRBV2 and TRBJ2-7; 11 bases line up with TRBD2. The CDR3 runs to 15 residues. Trimming cost V 3 bases and J 6 bases; bases outside gene matches: 7. The V gene's germline CDR1 is SNHLY and CDR2 FYNNEI. CDR3 region: CASSEGLAALGEQYF. The CDR3 coding sequence is TGTGCCAGCAGTGAGGGACTAGCGGCCCTAGGCGAGCAGTACTTC.

On this clonotype itself: This could be a read error, since a much larger clone is one nucleotide away. The chain joins TRBV9 to TRBJ2-1; 7 nucleotides align to TRBD2. Per germline, CDR1 SGDLS and CDR2 YYNGEE. The CDR3 has 17 amino acids. This CDR3 reads CASSSGSGTYSYNEQLF. CDR3 sequence (DNA): TGTGCCAGCAGTTCAGGGAGCGGGACCTACTCCTACAATGAGCAGCTCTTC.

This clonotype has at least ten counts. The chain uses TRBV7-2 and TRBJ1-2, with D tentatively TRBD1 (6 bases). CDR3 length: 14 amino acids. Deletions cut 0 bases from V and 5 bases from J, with 10 bases between. The germline V gene has CDR1 SGHTA and CDR2 FQGNSA. CDR3 region: CASSLADSPYGYTF. The DNA for the CDR3 is TGTGCCAGCAGCTTAGCGGACAGCCCTTATGGCTACACCTTC.

This chain links TRBV5-6 with TRBJ1-2; D unresolved. The CDR3 sequence is 12 residues long. Trimming pared 4 bases from V and 7 bases from J, leaving 11 bases between. Germline values: CDR1 SGHDT, CDR2 YYEEEE. DNA of the CDR3: TGTGCCAGCAGCCAGCAGGAGTTTGGCTACACCTTC. Protein product: CASSQQEFGYTF.

This clonotype was observed many times. The V gene is TRBV27, the J gene TRBJ1-4; weak D call: TRBD1 (5 bases). Germline CDR1 reads MNHEY; CDR2 reads SMNVEV (reference sequence). With 2 bases removed from V and 8 bases from J, the gap between germline ends came to 15 bases. The CDR3 has 15 residues. CDR3 residues: CASSLRQGTGEKLFF. The CDR3, as DNA: TGTGCCAGCAGTTTACGCCAGGGAACAGGCGAAAAACTGTTTTTT.

This clonotype was seen many times. The chain recombines TRBV7-9 with TRBJ2-7; TRBD1 matches 7 bases. Trimming cost V 7 bases and J 0 bases; bases outside gene matches: 9. Germline-derived CDR1 and CDR2 are SEHNR and FQNEAQ (reference sequence). The CDR3 runs to 15 residues. In DNA form, the CDR3 reads TGTGCCAGCAACCCCGGGACAGCCGGCTCCTACGAGCAGTACTTC. It encodes CASNPGTAGSYEQYF. Full variable domain (remainder filled in from reference TRBV7-9 and TRBJ2-7): DTGVSQNPRHKITKRGQNVTFRCDPISEHNRLYWYRQTLGQGPEFLTYFQNEAQLEKSRLLSDRFSAERPKGSFSTLEIQRTEQGDSAMYLCASNPGTAGSYEQYFGPGTRLTVT.

The chain joins TRBV28 to TRBJ2-2; no clear D gene. V was pared by 6 bases and J by 4 bases, with 12 bases between. Germline assignment: CDR1 MDHEN and CDR2 SYDVKM. The CDR3 consists of 14 residues. The CDR3, as DNA: TGTGCCAGCAGCCAACCATTACTCACCGGGGAGCTGTTTTTT. Its protein is CASSQPLLTGELFF.

This clonotype was seen at least ten times. V gene TRBV2 combines with J gene TRBJ2-1; 11 bases agree with TRBD1. The junction had 6 bases not matched to a gene; V was cut back by 6 bases and J by 8 bases. The germline V gene encodes CDR1 SNHLY and CDR2 FYNNEI. The CDR3 runs to 14 residues. The CDR3 DNA sequence: TGTGCCAGCAGCTGGGACAGGGGGTACGATGAGCAGTTCTTC. Translation gives CASSWDRGYDEQFF.

This clonotype was seen ten or more times. The V and J genes are TRBV28 and TRBJ2-1; 8 bases are a match to TRBD2. The germline CDR1 and CDR2 sequences are MDHEN and SYDVKM. After removal of 3 bases from V and 1 base from J, the junction contained 8 bases not matched to a gene. The CDR3 loop spans 17 amino acids. The CDR3 protein is CASSFLAGGWSYNEQFF. CDR3 in DNA: TGTGCCAGCAGTTTTTTGGCGGGGGGATGGTCCTACAATGAGCAGTTCTTC.

This clonotype came up a few times. The rearrangement joins TRBV9 to TRBJ2-2; 8 nucleotides align to TRBD1. V lost 2 bases and J lost 1; bases outside the gene matches: 4. The CDR3 spans 16 residues. CDR1 is SGDLS and CDR2 is YYNGEE in the germline V gene. The CDR3 sequence: CASSVSGTGNTGELFF. The CDR3 DNA sequence: TGTGCCAGCAGCGTTTCTGGGACAGGGAACACCGGGGAGCTGTTTTTT.

This clonotype was found many times. The chain is built from TRBV6-2 or TRBV6-3 and TRBJ2-7; D ambiguous. CDR3 size: 13 residues. V gave up 7 bases and J gave up 6 bases, with 16 bases separating them. Germline CDR1 reads MNHEY; CDR2 reads SVGEGT. CDR3 sequence: CASTVDIPGEQYF. DNA for the CDR3: TGTGCCAGCACCGTAGACATCCCGGGCGAGCAGTACTTC.